Sequencing of this T cell receptor (beta chain) was carried out in a study of T cell responses to AZD1222 COVID-19 vaccine (dated by TCRdb to about 2021). Turning to the overall study: AZD1222 recipients with second doses at about 4 weeks or about 12 weeks were pooled, because spike-specific TCR depth and breadth did not differ between schedules. A total of 230 to 250 trial participants underwent TCR sequencing, of whom roughly 210 had received two doses of AZD1222 and around 25 had received two doses of the MenACWY control vaccine. Trial participants were enrolled into age subgroups of 18-55, 56-69 and 70-plus years, which contained 148, 28 and 57 TCR-sequenced participants, respectively. Paper-wide results and their limitations: Vaccine-associated CD4 TCRs spanned the whole spike protein, with dominant responses in regions 160-218 and 743-854. No day 14 peak-response samples were available, so repertoires were characterized only after the peak T cell response. Conclusions about previously exposed vaccinees are limited because only five to seven AZD1222 recipients were SARS-CoV-2 seropositive at baseline. Most participants were white British and females outnumbered males, and the authors suggested that clonal diversity may have been underestimated. Spike-specific TCR breadth and depth rose significantly after two AZD1222 doses compared with day 0 and with MenACWY recipients. The 56-69-year group was small, and its depth increase did not reach significance, likely because of low power. Epitopes outside the regions mutated in the B.1.351 and B.1.1.7 variants were reportedly recognized by nearly half of the unique spike-specific TCRs.

About this clone: Its antigen target is currently unknown. No much larger clone exists at a distance of one base, and base qualities are not known.

The CDR3 regions of human TCRbeta chains were analyzed by immunosequencing. The paper's processing steps were these. TCRs in the repertoires were matched against a reference library of SARS-CoV-2-specific TCRs that had been generated with the MIRA antigen-specificity platform. Breadth was defined as the fraction of unique TCRs that were SARS-CoV-2-associated, and depth was defined as the fraction of total T cells that were SARS-CoV-2-associated. Using the MIRA data, every spike-specific TCR was mapped to the spike region that the TCR reacted to and assigned to either a CD4 or a CD8 class. Log10-transformed breadth and depth values were compared by one-way ANOVA with Sidak's multiple comparisons tests. The source is immuneACCESS, and TCRdb retained only in-frame sequences with V and J called. Part of the clones is not carried over; for the studies checked, unresolved V genes explain less than half of this, and the remainder is unexplained. V and J calls and clone size are as listed in that table; D and trimming were resolved from the DNA. This sample holds about 180,000 clones; about 86% were observed only once. Of the sample, 0.4% to 0.5% falls within the top ten clones.

Reading the label with the study, this specimen's time point is: baseline before first vaccination. The vaccinee samples were drawn from two UK trials, COV001 and COV002, one of which was a single-blind randomized controlled phase 2/3 trial testing AZD1222 (ChAdOx1 nCoV-19) in healthy adults. For TCRbeta chain sequencing, PBMC samples from trial participants were taken at day 0 and at day 28 after the second dose. V is pared back by 5 bases and J by 5 bases, with 16 bases lying between the germline termini. The germline V gene sets CDR1 to SGHVS and CDR2 to FNYEAQ. The CDR3 holds 14 amino acids from the cysteine to the phenylalanine. Only the CDR3 portion is preserved as DNA: 42 bases, with reading frame beginning at the first base.

The rearranged segments are TRBV7-6 and TRBJ2-7; the D gene may be TRBD1 or TRBD2, since each aligns over 5 bases. This receptor was taken from an adult in good health. Here the sequenced sample was peripheral blood, taken on day 0 of AZD1222 vaccination. The CDR3 protein sequence reads: CASSPPRGANEQYF. The bases read TGTGCCAGCAGCCCCCCGAGGGGCGCGAACGAGCAGTACTTC.